This T cell receptor beta chain derives from a study of cytomegalovirus exposure and HLA in healthy donors. Study summary: Counted in an early data release were tens of millions of unique TCRs from HLA-typed donors.

About this clone: Its antigen remains unidentified.

The CDR3 has 14 amino acids. Germline V lookup: CDR1 ENHRY, CDR2 SYGVKD. J gave up 6 bases and V 6 bases, and 6 bases lay outside the gene matches. Study-wide points: For cytomegalovirus status, the classifier reportedly gave diagnoses with high specificity and sensitivity. Clonal expansion, a later analysis showed, was greater in HLA-associated TCR beta chains than in equally common others. Later analysis suggested most CMV-associated TCR beta chains were HLA-restricted.

PCR involved 60 Vbeta and 13 Jbeta primers. Repertoires were generated with immunoSEQ multiplex PCR, while TCRdb's copy carries only in-frame clones and drops some. This table has approximately 110,000 clones, more than 65% appearing once. This clonotype originated in a man aged 40-49 years in good health and CMV-seropositive. V is TRBV10-3 and J is TRBJ2-1, with 9 bases that match TRBD2. The source material was PBMCs. The CDR3 reads CAISPGLAVNEQFF. CDR3 DNA sequence: TGTGCCATCAGCCCGGGACTAGCAGTCAATGAGCAGTTCTTC.